This entry lists 10 T cell receptor beta chains sequenced from one sample in a study of blood T cell repertoires in COVID-19. Sequencing was performed with immunoSEQ multiplex PCR; in TCRdb, only in-frame clones are kept and a portion is missing. Of a few hundred thousand clones listed, approximately 88% are singletons. The sequenced sample consisted of peripheral blood. These receptors were obtained from a man in his forties with acute or convalescent COVID-19.

The chain recombines TRBV19 with TRBJ1-2, with 10 bases identical to TRBD1. V was clipped by 6 bases and J by 0 bases; unmatched bases: 1. Germline V CDR1 and CDR2: LNHDA, SQIVND (reference sequence). The CDR3 extends over 14 amino acids. CDR3 bases: TGTGCCAGTAGCGGGACAGGGGCTAACTATGGCTACACCTTC. It yields the protein CASSGTGANYGYTF.

In regard to this clone: Other DNA sequences from this sample encode an identical CDR3 as well. The J gene is TRBJ2-7, the V gene TRBV7-2; D perhaps matches TRBD2 (6 bases). Germline V gene lookup returns CDR1 SGHTA and CDR2 FQGNSA. This CDR3 spans 15 amino acids. The V gene lost 5 bases and the J gene lost 1 base, with 15 bases spanning the gap. The CDR3 DNA reads TGTGCCAGCAGCCCACGGGCGGGGAGATCCTACGAGCAGTACTTC. Residues: CASSPRAGRSYEQYF.

The chain links TRBV5-1 to TRBJ1-2, with D tentatively TRBD1 (6 bases). The CDR3 covers 15 residues. CDR1 and CDR2 (germline): SGHRS, YFSETQ. The V end was cut by 10 bases, the J end by 4 bases, with 23 bases between. CDR3 bases: TGCGCCCGCCGCGGGCGCGGGGGGGGCGGCTATGGCTACACCTTC. Residues: CARRGRGGGGYGYTF.

The chain uses TRBV25-1 and TRBJ2-2; the match to TRBD2 covers 7 bases. The CDR3 runs 16 residues. V gave up 6 bases and J gave up 3 bases; unmatched junction bases: 10. Germline lookup yields CDR1 MGHDK and CDR2 SYGVNS. CDR3 region: CASSPRGEGYTGELFF. The CDR3 nucleotides are TGTGCCAGCAGCCCCCGCGGGGAGGGATACACCGGGGAGCTGTTTTTT.

The V gene is TRBV28, the J gene TRBJ1-2; possibly TRBD1 for D (6 bases). There are 13 residues in the CDR3. Trimming took off 2 bases at V and 3 bases at J, with 7 bases between the two ends. Germline CDR1 reads MDHEN; CDR2 reads SYDVKM. This CDR3 is CASSLQGHYGYTF. The CDR3, as DNA: TGTGCCAGCAGTTTACAGGGGCACTATGGCTACACCTTC.

Only one count was recorded for this clone. The V and J genes are TRBV10-1 and TRBJ1-1; possibly TRBD1 for D (5 bases). Trimming left V 3 bases short and J 8 bases short, with 13 bases between. Germline CDR1 and CDR2: WNHNN and SYGVQD (reference sequence). This CDR3 has 13 amino acids. The CDR3 DNA sequence: TGCGCCAGCAGTGACCTCGTAGGGGCCGAAGCTTTCTTT. This gives the protein CASSDLVGAEAFF.

This clone has a count of ten or more. This chain joins TRBV19 and TRBJ1-1; D perhaps matches TRBD1 (5 bases). CDR1 and CDR2 from the germline V gene are LNHDA and SQIVND (reference sequence). With 5 bases removed from V and 5 bases from J, the gap between germline ends came to 18 bases. This CDR3 has 15 amino acids. The CDR3 DNA reads as TGTGCCAGTAGTCCCCTCGCTAGGGGAAGGACTGAAGCTTTCTTT. Its protein product is CASSPLARGRTEAFF.

The genes are TRBV15 and TRBJ2-7, with 8 bases fitting TRBD1. V shed 2 bases, J shed 6 bases, and the junction held 3 bases outside the gene matches. Germline assignment: CDR1 LNHNV and CDR2 YYDKDF (reference sequence). This CDR3 comprises 13 residues. In DNA form, the CDR3 reads TGTGCCACCAGCAGAATGGGGACAGGCGAGCAGTACTTC. Its protein product is CATSRMGTGEQYF. Looking up the rest from reference TRBV15 and TRBJ2-7 gives the full variable domain: DAMVIQNPRYQVTQFGKPVTLSCSQTLNHNVMYWYQQKSSQAPKLLFHYYDKDFNNEADTPDNFQSRRPNTSFCFLDIRSPGLGDTAMYLCATSRMGTGEQYFGPGTRLTVT.

CDR3 in amino acids: CASSYTGGDEAFF. CDR3 sequence (DNA): TGTGCCAGCAGTTATACAGGGGGCGATGAAGCTTTCTTT. The chain carries TRBV2 and TRBJ1-1, with TRBD1 identical over 9 bases. V gave up 5 bases and J gave up 7 bases; unmatched junction bases: 5. The CDR3 is made up of 13 amino acids. Germline V gene data show CDR1 as SNHLY and CDR2 as FYNNEI.

The sample holds a few counts of this clone. CDR3 sequence (DNA): TGTGCCAGTGTAAGTGGCAATGAAAAACTGTTTTTT. Its protein is CASVSGNEKLFF. The chain joins TRBV28 to TRBJ1-4; D call uncertain. The CDR3 loop spans 12 amino acids. Deletions cut 9 bases from V and 5 bases from J, with 10 bases between. Germline V lookup: CDR1 MDHEN, CDR2 SYDVKM. Full variable domain (missing parts from reference TRBV28 and TRBJ1-4): DVKVTQSSRYLVKRTGEKVFLECVQDMDHENMFWYRQDPGLGLRLIYFSYDVKMKEKGDIPEGYSVSREKKERFSLILESASTNQTSMYLCASVSGNEKLFFGSGTQLSVL.